Below, 21 T cell receptor beta chains from the same sample are listed, as sequenced in a study of PD-1 blockade in classical Hodgkin lymphoma. TCRdb's table, derived via immunoSEQ multiplex PCR, lists solely in-frame clones and lacks some. This sample has 89,000 or so clones, with roughly 91% found just once. Each patient relapsed following autologous stem cell transplantation, and prior brentuximab vedotin exposure differed. This specimen was peripheral blood mononuclear cells (PBMCs), taken before the second cycle of nivolumab. The receptors here all came from a human donor with classical Hodgkin lymphoma.

This clone was picked up a small number of times. The chain carries TRBV30 and TRBJ1-2, with D maybe TRBD1 (6 bases). Germline CDR1 and CDR2: GTSNPN and SVGIG (reference sequence). The CDR3 runs 10 residues. V shed 7 bases and J shed 6 bases, with 9 bases lying between them. CDR3 protein: CAYQGNGYTF. DNA of the CDR3: TGTGCCTACCAGGGGAATGGCTACACCTTC.

The chain couples TRBV2 to TRBJ2-3; TRBD1 matches at 9 bases. This CDR3 comprises 15 residues. V was pared by 6 bases and J by 3 bases, with 7 bases of the junction left unmatched. Germline CDR1 reads SNHLY; CDR2 reads FYNNEI. The CDR3 DNA is TGTGCCAGCAGCCAACAGGGGGCTGGGACAGATACGCAGTATTTT. Its translation is CASSQQGAGTDTQYF.

V gene TRBV25-1 combines with J gene TRBJ2-7; no clear D. Germline CDR1 MGHDK, CDR2 SYGVNS. The V and J ends lost 5 bases and 2 bases respectively, with 10 bases between them. The CDR3 is 13 amino acids. For the CDR3, the DNA is TGTGCCAGCAGTACTTGGGGAACCTACGAGCAGTACTTC. It yields the protein CASSTWGTYEQYF.

The CDR3 DNA sequence: TGTGCCAGCAGTGACCGGGACAGGCGGAACTATGGCTACACCTTC. Translated, it gives CASSDRDRRNYGYTF. J is TRBJ1-2 and V is TRBV25-1; 8 bases are a match to TRBD1. V lost 3 bases to trimming and J lost 2 bases; unmatched junction nucleotides: 5. The germline V gene encodes CDR1 MGHDK and CDR2 SYGVNS. This CDR3 has 15 amino acids.

The chain combines TRBV6-1 with TRBJ2-1; weak D call: TRBD2 (7 bases). The CDR3 loop spans 15 amino acids. CDR1 and CDR2 from the germline V gene are MNHNS and SASEGT. V lost 6 bases, J lost 6 bases, and 18 bases lay in between. The DNA of the CDR3 is TGTGCCAGCAGGGGGGGGCAGGGGAGAGTCAATGAGCAGTTCTTC. This translates into CASRGGQGRVNEQFF.

The chain employs TRBV2 and TRBJ2-3, with 13 bases that match TRBD2. V gave up 6 bases and J gave up 0 bases; unmatched junction bases: 6. The CDR3 loop spans 17 amino acids. Germline-derived CDR1 and CDR2 are SNHLY and FYNNEI. The CDR3 nucleotides read TGTGCCAGCAGGACTAGCGGGAGGCCCCCTAGCACAGATACGCAGTATTTT. Translating it yields CASRTSGRPPSTDTQYF.

The rearrangement joins TRBV6-1 to TRBJ1-3; D is uncertain. The CDR3 is 16 residues long. The germline gives CDR1 MNHNS, CDR2 SASEGT. V was cut by 0 bases and J by 3 bases, with 12 bases left in between. The CDR3: CASSEASPGGGNTIYF. The CDR3 DNA follows: TGTGCCAGCAGTGAAGCGTCCCCGGGAGGTGGAAACACCATATATTTT.

The genes are TRBV9 and TRBJ1-2, with TRBD1 identical over 10 bases. Losses at the gene ends were 5 bases for V and 0 bases for J; bases not matched to a gene: 4. This CDR3 has 15 amino acids. CDR1 and CDR2 (germline): SGDLS, YYNGEE. The CDR3 nucleotides read TGTGCCAGCAGGGCCGGACAGGGGGCTAACTATGGCTACACCTTC. This gives the protein CASRAGQGANYGYTF.

V and J are TRBV19 and TRBJ2-2, with 14 bases identical to TRBD2. The ends lost 3 bases at V and 5 bases at J; junction bases unmatched: 8. Germline lookup yields CDR1 LNHDA and CDR2 SQIVND (reference sequence). The CDR3 runs to 18 residues. CDR3 nucleotide sequence: TGTGCCAGTAGTATGCCCAGACTAGCGGGAGGGCCAACCGGGGAGCTGTTTTTT. This codes for CASSMPRLAGGPTGELFF.

The chain recombines TRBV19 with TRBJ1-5; possible D gene TRBD1, 5 bases. Germline CDR1 and CDR2: LNHDA and SQIVND (reference sequence). This CDR3 is built from 16 residues. Trimming left V 7 bases short and J 1 base short, with 17 bases between. The chain's CDR3 is CASTKIRVLSNQPQHF. CDR3 nucleotides: TGTGCCAGTACCAAAATCAGGGTCCTAAGCAATCAGCCCCAGCATTTT.

CDR3 nucleotides: TGTGCCAGCAGCTTAGTTGGGGGGAGGGACAGGGGCTACGAGCAGTACTTC. Translation gives CASSLVGGRDRGYEQYF. This chain connects TRBV7-2 to TRBJ2-5; 10 nucleotides line up with TRBD1. The DNA end is more similar to TRBJ2-7, so the J call may be wrong. Germline V CDR1 and CDR2: SGHTA, FQGNSA. The CDR3 is 17 residues long.

The J gene is TRBJ2-5, the V gene TRBV18; maybe TRBD2 (5 bases). Germline V gene data show CDR1 as KGHSH and CDR2 as LQKENI. The CDR3 is 15 amino acids. V lost 2 bases, J lost 2 bases, and 12 bases lay in between. CDR3: CASSPYTGYQETQYF. In nucleotides, the CDR3 is TGTGCCAGCTCACCATACACGGGATATCAAGAGACCCAGTACTTC.

This clone occurred once. The chain combines TRBV5-1 with TRBJ2-3; TRBD1 agrees at 8 bases. The CDR3 totals 15 residues. Germline V gene lookup returns CDR1 SGHRS and CDR2 YFSETQ. V lost 4 bases, J lost 2 bases, and 6 bases stayed unmatched. The CDR3 spells CASSLDRAPTDTQYF. The CDR3 coding sequence is TGCGCCAGCAGCCTGGACAGGGCCCCCACAGATACGCAGTATTTT.

This chain joins TRBV27 and TRBJ1-1; D is possibly TRBD1 (5 bases). The CDR3 contains 13 residues. The germline CDR1 and CDR2 sequences are MNHEY and SMNVEV (reference sequence). The V and J ends lost 4 bases and 1 base respectively, with 7 bases between them. The CDR3 coding sequence is TGTGCCAGCAGTTCTAGGGGGAACACTGAAGCTTTCTTT. It codes for CASSSRGNTEAFF.

The chain links TRBV30 to TRBJ1-6; D is unresolved. The CDR3 covers 14 residues. Between the trimmed V and J ends, which lost 1 base and 7 bases, there was a span of 11 bases. Germline V gene data show CDR1 as GTSNPN and CDR2 as SVGIG (reference sequence). Here the CDR3 reads CAWSAHEKNSPLHF. As DNA, the CDR3 is TGTGCCTGGAGTGCCCATGAAAAGAATTCACCCCTCCACTTT.

The J gene is TRBJ2-3, the V gene TRBV4-1; D remains unclear. The germline V gene encodes CDR1 MGHRA and CDR2 YSYEKL. V was clipped by 6 bases and J by 5 bases, with 6 bases between them. This CDR3 has 11 residues. CDR3 sequence (DNA): TGCGCCAGCAGGGCTAGAGATACGCAGTATTTT. Its protein product is CASRARDTQYF.

The rearrangement uses TRBV2 and TRBJ2-7, with 15 bases fitting TRBD2. In germline, CDR1 is SNHLY, CDR2 FYNNEI. V lost 11 bases, J lost 10 bases, and 21 bases stayed unmatched. The CDR3 is 17 amino acids. CDR3 protein: CAGSTGTSGRSGKEQYF. DNA of the CDR3: TGTGCCGGATCGACCGGGACTAGCGGGAGGTCTGGCAAAGAACAGTACTTC.

The chain has TRBV27 and TRBJ2-1; D remains ambiguous. The CDR3 covers 12 residues. The V gene's germline CDR1 is MNHEY and CDR2 SMNVEV (reference sequence). Trimming removed 5 bases from V and 5 bases from J, with 7 bases in between. The CDR3 loop reads CASSPTNNEQFF. The CDR3 nucleotides read TGTGCCAGCAGTCCAACCAACAATGAGCAGTTCTTC.

The chain combines TRBV23-1 with TRBJ2-1, with D tentatively TRBD1 or TRBD2 (5 bases each). TRBV23-1 has ORF status, its function being uncertain. CDR3 size: 12 residues. V lost 5 bases to trimming and J lost 12 bases, with 14 bases between them. CDR3 nucleotides: TGCGCCAGCAGTTCCGGGGCCTCCTTGCAGTTCTTC. This translates into CASSSGASLQFF.

The CDR3 is CASSPPGGRADNEQFF. DNA for the CDR3: TGTGCCAGCTCGCCCCCGGGCGGGAGGGCTGACAATGAGCAGTTCTTC. The chain recombines TRBV6-6 with TRBJ2-1; TRBD2 matches 9 bases. Germline CDR1 is MNHNY and CDR2 is SVGAGI (reference sequence). CDR3 length equals 16 residues. J was trimmed by 5 bases and V by 8 bases; bases with no gene match: 13.

The chain has TRBV27 and TRBJ2-7, with D uncertain. This CDR3 contains 13 residues. Germline loops: CDR1 MNHEY, CDR2 SMNVEV (reference sequence). Between the trimmed V and J ends, which lost 8 bases and 3 bases, there was a span of 14 bases. In DNA form, the CDR3 reads TGTGCCAGCCGCCCCACGGCAGACTACGAGCAGTACTTC. Its protein is CASRPTADYEQYF.